This entry describes one T cell receptor (beta chain). Its specificity is not known. The data are from a study of cytomegalovirus exposure and HLA in healthy donors. Study context: The 95 to 150 validation repertoires were produced on the same platform as the 700 or so repertoires of the first cohort. This was reported in a later analysis. Study outcomes and limitations: According to the study, 180 or so TCR beta chains were cytomegalovirus-associated. Three CMV-associated chains were confirmed in vitro to be specific for CMV antigens. Many donors shared some public TCRs, even though most TCR sequences were rare.

Assay used: immunoSEQ multiplex PCR; TCRdb lists only in-frame clones, some missing. In the table there are some 340,000 clones, 87% of which are singletons. This receptor was identified in a woman aged 30 to 39 in good health and CMV-seropositive. The sequenced sample consisted of PBMCs.

CDR3 DNA: TGTGCCAGCAGCCAAGATCCGGGCCGGAACACTGAAGCTTTCTTT. Translating gives CASSQDPGRNTEAFF. The rearrangement uses TRBV14 and TRBJ1-1; no reliable D call. V dropped 0 bases and J dropped 1 base, with 9 bases sitting between them. The CDR3 has 15 amino acids. Germline lookup yields CDR1 SGHDN and CDR2 FVKESK.